These T cell receptor beta chains were read from a single sample in a study of neurological immune-mediated disorders. A single record per CDR3 protein comes from TCRdb applying MiXCR to the 5' RACE reads. The repertoire holds tens of thousands of distinct CDR3 sequences, with about 10% as singletons. The material sequenced was PBMCs. The receptors were gathered from a male donor with HTLV-1-associated myelopathy (HAM/TSP). The CDR3 runs from the conserved cysteine through the conserved F or W. A D gene is named only where the DNA matches it firmly. Clone size, where shown, is once, few, many, or a class for clones that have expanded.

V: TRBV12-3/TRBV12-4; J: TRBJ2-7; D: TRBD1; size: many; DNA: TGTGCCAGCAGTTTATATAGGGGACAGGGGCACTCCTACGAGCAGTACTTC; CDR3: CASSLYRGQGHSYEQYF
V: TRBV20-1; J: TRBJ1-1; D: -; size: many; DNA: TGCAGTGCTGGGGGAATCCTATACACTGAAGCTTTCTTT; CDR3: CSAGGILYTEAFF
V: TRBV5-1; J: TRBJ1-1; D: -; size: many; DNA: TGCGCCAGCAGGGTCACGCGGGGGGGCACTGAAGCTTTCTTT; CDR3: CASRVTRGGTEAFF
V: TRBV28; J: TRBJ2-7; D: TRBD1; size: many; DNA: TGTGCCAGCAGTCCCGGGACAGGGTTCGGGTACGAGCAGTACTTC; CDR3: CASSPGTGFGYEQYF
V: TRBV5-1; J: TRBJ2-7; D: -; size: many; DNA: TGCGCCAGCAGCTCCGGACGCCTTTACGAGCAGTACTTC; CDR3: CASSSGRLYEQYF
V: TRBV5-1; J: TRBJ2-2; D: -; size: many; DNA: TGCGCCAGCAGCTTGGTGTTGCAGAACACCGGGGAGCTGTTTTTT; CDR3: CASSLVLQNTGELFF
V: TRBV12-3/TRBV12-4; J: TRBJ2-1; D: TRBD2; size: many; DNA: TGTGCCAGCAGACGCAGCGGGGGGGCCAACAATGAGCAGTTCTTC; CDR3: CASRRSGGANNEQFF
V: TRBV19; J: TRBJ2-2; D: TRBD2; size: many; DNA: TGTGCCAGTAGTATGGGGCTAGCGGGGGCAAACACCGGGGAGCTGTTTTTT; CDR3: CASSMGLAGANTGELFF
V: TRBV20-1; J: TRBJ2-5; D: TRBD2; size: many; DNA: TGCAGTGCTAGACTTCCTAGCGGGGGGTTACAAGAGACCCAGTACTTC; CDR3: CSARLPSGGLQETQYF
V: TRBV6-6; J: TRBJ2-7; D: -; size: many; DNA: TGTGCCAGCAGTGACGGGGGTAGCGACCACGAGCAGTACTTC; CDR3: CASSDGGSDHEQYF
V: TRBV2; J: TRBJ1-4; D: -; size: many; DNA: TGTGCCAGCAGTGAGGAATTTACGGAAAAACTGTTTTTT; CDR3: CASSEEFTEKLFF
V: TRBV4-3; J: TRBJ1-1; D: -; size: -; DNA: TGCGCCAGCAGCCAATACTCGAACACTGAAGCTTTCTTT; CDR3: CASSQYSNTEAFF
V: TRBV5-1; J: TRBJ2-3; D: TRBD2; size: once; DNA: TGCGCCAGCAGCTTCCAGCGGGGCGGCGCAGATACGCAGTATTTT; CDR3: CASSFQRGGADTQYF
V: TRBV27; J: TRBJ2-7; D: -; size: many; DNA: TGTGCCAGCAGGGTTAGCTGGCCGAGCTCCTACGAGCAGTACTTC; CDR3: CASRVSWPSSYEQYF
V: TRBV4-1; J: TRBJ2-2; D: -; size: many; DNA: TGCGCCAGCAGGCGAGGGGAACCGGCTGTGGGGGAGCTGTTTTTT; CDR3: CASRRGEPAVGELFF
V: TRBV3-1; J: TRBJ2-3; D: -; size: few; DNA: TGTGCCAGCAGCCAAGGACAAGGCGGGGACGCAGATACGCAGTATTTT; CDR3: CASSQGQGGDADTQYF
V: TRBV5-1; J: TRBJ2-7; D: -; size: many; DNA: TGCGCCAGCAGCTTGACCCGGGACAAGTCCTACGAGCAGTACTTC; CDR3: CASSLTRDKSYEQYF
V: TRBV19; J: TRBJ1-5; D: -; size: many; DNA: TGTGCCAGTAGTATTGGCAGAAATAGCAATCAGCCCCAGCATTTT; CDR3: CASSIGRNSNQPQHF
V: TRBV18; J: TRBJ1-1; D: -; size: many; DNA: TGTGCCAGCTCACCCAGGACTGCTCACGACACTGAAGCTTTCTTT; CDR3: CASSPRTAHDTEAFF
V: TRBV4-1; J: TRBJ2-5; D: TRBD2; size: many; DNA: TGCGCCAGCAGCCCACTAGCGGGGGGCGGAGAGACCCAGTACTTC; CDR3: CASSPLAGGGETQYF
V: TRBV6-6; J: TRBJ2-5; D: TRBD2; size: many; DNA: TGTGCCAGCAGTTACTCGGGGACTAGCGGGGCCCAAGAGACCCAGTACTTC; CDR3: CASSYSGTSGAQETQYF
V: TRBV6-2/TRBV6-3; J: TRBJ1-5; D: TRBD1; size: many; DNA: TGTGCCAGCAGACAAGGACAACCGGGACAGGGACTAAACAATCAGCCCCAGCATTTT; CDR3: CASRQGQPGQGLNNQPQHF
V: TRBV6-5; J: TRBJ1-3; D: TRBD1; size: many; DNA: TGTGCCAGCAGTTACATCGACAGGGGTTTCGGAAACACCATATATTTT; CDR3: CASSYIDRGFGNTIYF
V: TRBV7-9; J: TRBJ2-1; D: -; size: many; DNA: TGTGCCAGCAGCCGACAAGGACACCCGTTAAGCTTC; CDR3: CASSRQGHPLSF
V: TRBV2; J: TRBJ1-1; D: -; size: -; DNA: TGTGCCAGCAGTGAAGCGGGGGCGGGGGTTAATGTGAACACTGAAGCTTTCTTT; CDR3: CASSEAGAGVNVNTEAFF
V: TRBV7-2; J: TRBJ1-1; D: -; size: many; DNA: TGTGCCAGCAGCTTAGAAGGGTCCCGGGGCACTGAAGCTTTCTTT; CDR3: CASSLEGSRGTEAFF
V: TRBV5-1; J: TRBJ2-7; D: -; size: -; DNA: TGCGCCAGCACCACGGACAGCTACGAGCAGTACTTC; CDR3: CASTTDSYEQYF
V: TRBV29-1; J: TRBJ1-2; D: -; size: -; DNA: TGCAGCGTTGGCGAGACTCCCTATGGCTACACCTTC; CDR3: CSVGETPYGYTF
V: TRBV4-2; J: TRBJ2-5; D: -; size: many; DNA: TGTGCCAGCAGCCAACCCGGGGTAGAGACCCAGTACTTC; CDR3: CASSQPGVETQYF